This TCR beta chain came from a study of OX40 agonist ivuxolimab in advanced cancers. Background on the whole study: Ivuxolimab was a fully human IgG2 agonistic monoclonal antibody targeting the costimulatory receptor OX40 (CD134). In the dose-escalation cohort, more than 80% of patients were male, and the mean age was 60 years with a range of about 20 to 80. The paper covers the monotherapy dose-escalation part of the phase I ivuxolimab trial, which included N ≈ 54 patients. Patients were allowed to have had prior anti-PD-1, anti-PD-L1 or anti-CTLA-4 therapy, and roughly two fifths of the dose-escalation patients had been treated with checkpoint inhibitors. Partial responses occurred in three dose-escalation patients, of whom one had hepatocellular carcinoma and two had cutaneous melanoma. Intravenous ivuxolimab was administered to patients every 2 weeks at six dose levels: 0.01, 0.1, 0.3, 1.5, 3 and 10 mg/kg. Peripheral TCRbeta sequencing aimed to test whether ivuxolimab altered TCR sequence diversity and caused clonal T-cell expansion. Of the approximately 50 dose-escalation patients, hepatocellular carcinoma was present in approximately 20, melanoma in some 15, renal cell carcinoma in 9 and head and neck cancer in 9.

The trial excluded patients who had a history of autoimmune disease or who were on systemic immunosuppression. Peripheral blood for TCR sequencing was drawn from every dose cohort at baseline, at cycle 4 day 1 and at cycle 7 day 1. The samples were drawn from a first-in-human, open-label, multicenter phase I dose-escalation trial of ivuxolimab. Adults with locally advanced or metastatic melanoma, renal cell, hepatocellular, or head and neck squamous cell carcinoma were enrolled in the trial. Before TCR sequencing, CD4+ T cells and CD8+ T cells were sorted from peripheral blood as separate populations. As concerns this clone: Its antigen is unknown. The sample holds no much larger clone one base away, and base qualities are not on file.

Here is what the overall study found, with its caveats: In partial responders in the 0.1-3.0 mg/kg groups, normalized peripheral clonal expansion was found to be among the lowest, especially among CD8+ T cells. On average, CD8+ T cells showed more expanded clones than CD4+ T cells after ivuxolimab. The antigen specificity of the clonally expanded peripheral T cells was not determined. At doses of 0.1 to 3.0 mg/kg, clonal expansion of both CD4+ and CD8+ blood T cells was observed from baseline to week 6. Low levels of normalized T-cell clonal expansion were also shown by some nonresponding patients.

For sequencing of the TCRbeta CDR3 region, genomic DNA was extracted from the sorted cells. The immunoSEQ Assay was used to sequence the TCRbeta CDR3 regions. TCRdb holds this immuneACCESS table with in-frame rearrangements only. Some clones are missing; in checked studies, unresolved V genes explain under half, and the rest has no known cause. The sample table contains some 22,000 clones; only one count was recorded for 70% to 90% of them. 15% to 20% of the sample lies in the top ten. The sequencing used CD4+ or CD8+ T cells sorted from blood, collected in a trial of the OX40 agonist ivuxolimab. This clonotype was sampled from an adult with an advanced solid tumor such as melanoma, head and neck, liver or kidney cancer.

The bases read TGTGCCTGGAGTGTTCCCGAACGAGACACCGGGGAGCTGTTTTTT. The resulting protein is CAWSVPERDTGELFF. The V and J segments used are TRBV30 and TRBJ2-2, with the D gene call left open. V loses 0 bases of germline sequence and J loses 3 bases, and the interval between the two ends is 11 bases. The germline V gene (reference sequence) gives CDR1 as GTSNPN and CDR2 as SVGIG. Inclusive of the bounding cysteine and phenylalanine, the CDR3 is 15 residues long. Only CDR3 DNA is held: 45 bases, read in frame from base 1.